Here is one T cell receptor (beta chain) with its context. This clonotype is classified as medium-sized (0.01 to 0.1%). Its antigen target is currently unknown. Qualities for individual bases were not recorded, and no much larger clone is one base off. The Miltenyi Naive CD4+ T Cell Isolation kit was used to purify naive CD4+ T cells, and Tregs were depleted with CD25 microbeads. Tregs, naive and memory CD4+ T cells from tumor, blood and ipsilateral draining lymph nodes of five or six breast cancer patients underwent full-length TCR alpha and beta sequencing. Tumor tissue and lymph nodes from ipsilateral axillary dissection were perfused with PBS, minced and digested with collagenase I and hyaluronidase. A purity exceeding 90% was confirmed by FACS for the sorted cell populations. Full-length TCR variable regions were amplified by 5' RACE PCR with constant-region reverse primers, and semi-nested PCR with Nested Universal Primer A was subsequently performed. The ReliaPrep RNA Cell Miniprep System was used to extract total RNA, which was then reverse transcribed into 5'RACE-ready cDNA with the SMARTer RACE 5'/3' Kit. Multiplex adaptors were used to barcode the full-length TCR alpha and beta libraries, which were then sequenced on an Illumina MiSeq. Processing in the source paper ran as follows. For each of nine subset-tissue groups, sequencing data from the five patients were pooled, and the groups were compared by unsupervised clustering of TCR gene usage. The Morisita-Horn index was used to calculate repertoire similarity, with shared sequences weighted according to their contribution to each repertoire. Using fastp at Q25 and MiXCR, TCRdb reprocessed the public reads and kept productive beta chains. Rows merge per CDR3 protein into single entries with the most common DNA and genes. TCRdb's processing, not the authors' own work, is the source of the V and J calls. The sample table contains roughly 23,000 distinct CDR3 sequences; only one count was recorded for more than 30% of them. The ten largest clones represent about 2% of the sample.

The junction shows trimming of 0 bases on V and 6 bases on J, plus 15 bases between the germline ends. From cysteine to phenylalanine, the CDR3 is 16 amino acids long. CDR3 DNA is the only sequence kept; it has 48 bases, read in frame from the first base. Looking up the germline V gene (reference sequence) yields CDR1 LNHNV and CDR2 YYDKDF. These data originate in a study (dated by TCRdb to 2015 to 2017). About the full investigation: The study set out to test whether tumor-infiltrating Tregs in breast cancer get recruited from blood Tregs or are instead converted in situ from other CD4+ T cell subsets.

What the research found in general, with its limitations: Rather than covering whole repertoires, validation in the larger cohort was restricted to a single TCR beta V-J rearrangement. In terms of TCR gene usage, tumor memory CD4+ T cells clustered together with blood and lymph node memory CD4+ cells, as well as with lymph node naive CD4+ cells. The TCR alpha and beta sequences of tumor-infiltrating Tregs showed the greatest overlap with tumor naive CD4+ T cells, followed by blood naive CD4+ T cells.

The receptor was isolated from a female donor with breast cancer. The sequenced sample consisted of tumor-infiltrating naive CD4+ T cells sorted from the breast tumor. This specimen's cell subset or site label, interpreted: naive CD4+ T cells, CD4+CD45RA+CD25-. This chain joins TRBV15 to TRBJ2-1; the D gene cannot be resolved reliably. The CDR3 amino acid sequence is: CATSRDLAFNSNEQFF. The DNA reads TGTGCCACCAGCAGAGATTTGGCCTTCAACTCCAATGAGCAGTTCTTC.